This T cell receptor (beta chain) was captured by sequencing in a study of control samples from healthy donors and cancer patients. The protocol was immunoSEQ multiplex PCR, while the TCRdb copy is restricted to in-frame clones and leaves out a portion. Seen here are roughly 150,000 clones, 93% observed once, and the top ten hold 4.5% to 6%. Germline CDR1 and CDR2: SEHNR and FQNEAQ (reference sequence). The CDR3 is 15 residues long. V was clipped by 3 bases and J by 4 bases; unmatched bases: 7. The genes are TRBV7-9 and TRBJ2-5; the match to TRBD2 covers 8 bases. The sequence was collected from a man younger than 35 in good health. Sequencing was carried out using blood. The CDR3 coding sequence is TGTGCCAGCAGCTTGGCGGGGGGCCCCGCAGAGACCCAGTACTTC. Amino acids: CASSLAGGPAETQYF. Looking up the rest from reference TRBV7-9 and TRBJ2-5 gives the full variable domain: DTGVSQNPRHKITKRGQNVTFRCDPISEHNRLYWYRQTLGQGPEFLTYFQNEAQLEKSRLLSDRFSAERPKGSFSTLEIQRTEQGDSAMYLCASSLAGGPAETQYFGPGTRLLVL.